This T cell receptor beta chain emerged from a study of blood T cells in healthy people across ages (dated by TCRdb to between 2014 and 2017). General notes on the study: In model experiments, roughly one uniquely barcoded TCR beta cDNA molecule per two T cells was captured by template switching. To track age-related changes in TCR beta repertoire diversity, the study relied on deep sequencing normalized with unique cDNA molecular identifiers. The donors were divided into four age groups: young (average about 15 years), middle-aged (under 40), aged (around 59) and long-lived (about 79). To avoid experimental bias, donors of different ages were spread randomly across the sequencing lanes. The study analyzed two additional independent replicas of 1 million unique cDNA reads from the same blood draw for two donors, one aged 18 to 30 and one aged 80 or older.

What the work shows at the level of the full study, not this receptor alone: Compared with the aged group, the long-lived group had more naive CD4+ T cells, fewer expanded clones and increased TCR diversity, suggesting age selection. Because donor CMV infection status was unknown, age-related changes in expanded clonotypes were potentially confounded. The percentage of naive T cells measured by flow cytometry correlated strongly with observed TCR beta diversity. Conclusive comparison of naive and antigen-experienced compartments was prevented by the profiling of bulk unsorted PBMCs. As age increased, observed TCR beta diversity per million T cells dropped in a roughly linear way, and a significant reduction was already evident by age about 40. Estimates of total diversity from one million sequenced T cells were regarded as lower bounds and underestimates.

To note about this clonotype: The clone's antigen remains unknown. No clone much larger than this one lies a single base away; base qualities are absent.

Systemically healthy Caucasian individuals from Russia, around 39 in total and aged roughly 6 to 95 years, were included as donors. Around 9.7 milliliters of peripheral blood were collected from each donor into EDTA-treated Vacutainer tubes. Ficoll-Paque density-gradient centrifugation was used to isolate PBMCs, with at least 7 million obtained per sample. Trizol reagent was used to extract total RNA from PBMCs, with at least 5.5 micrograms per sample. Naive CD45RAhigh/CD27high T cell percentages were measured by flow cytometry on a PBMC aliquot from every donor. Looking up the germline V gene yields CDR1 LGHNA and CDR2 YSLEER. The CDR3 sequence holds 14 residues, the cysteine and phenylalanine included. Just CDR3 DNA is preserved here, 42 bases in frame from base 1. Germline trimming: 0 bases from V, 12 bases from J; junction bases outside gene matches: 7. The method was 5' RACE. A second roughly 6 to 12 cycle PCR used a sample-barcoded 5' primer and a J-beta primer mix. Each TCR beta cDNA molecule received a unique molecular identifier from a template-switch 5' adaptor carrying 12 random nucleotides. Each sample yielded at least 3 million CDR3-containing paired-end reads. All of the RNA was converted into first-strand cDNA using the Mint cDNA synthesis kit, with a TRBC-specific oligonucleotide serving as the primer. Following uracil-DNA glycosylase treatment, a first 18-cycle PCR with universal primers M1SS and BC2_uni_R was performed on all cDNA. Turning to the authors' computational methods: Each sample was normalized by randomly selecting 1 million high-quality reads, each carrying a distinct molecular identifier. Reads sharing molecular identifiers were discarded rather than binned into consensus sequences. MiTCR, set to a Q25 quality threshold and the strictest error-elimination algorithm, was used for CDR3 identification, clonotype clustering and error correction. A nonparametric unseen species model with Euler transformation was used to estimate lower-bound total TCR beta diversity. TCRdb applied fastp at Q25 and MiXCR to the public reads, then kept only in-frame beta chains. Each record represents a unique CDR3 protein, reported with the most common genes and DNA among its rows. These V and J calls derive from TCRdb rather than the authors' analysis. The sample data list fewer than 2 million distinct CDR3 sequences, and around 40% of these were observed just once. The top ten clonotypes cover 23% of the sample.

The sample consisted of blood. The chain employs TRBV4-3 and TRBJ2-1; TRBD2 agrees with 8 junctional bases. This TCR came from a human donor in good health. This receptor carries the CDR3 CASSQEAGGLGQFF. The DNA sequence is TGCGCCAGCAGCCAAGAGGCGGGGGGCCTTGGGCAGTTCTTC.